Below, 32 T cell receptor beta chains from the same sample are listed, as sequenced in a study of blood T cell repertoires in COVID-19. Sequencing was performed with immunoSEQ multiplex PCR; in TCRdb, only in-frame clones are kept and a portion is missing. The sample holds 75,000 to 100,000 clones, more than 75% seen once. The material sequenced was peripheral blood. The receptors here all came from a man between 50 and 59 years old with active or convalescent COVID-19.

A few counts support this clone. J is TRBJ2-3 and V is TRBV4-3; TRBD2 matches at 9 bases. V shed 0 bases, J shed 4 bases, and the junction held 2 bases outside the gene matches. The CDR3 consists of 15 residues. CDR1 is LGHNA, CDR2 YSLEER, per germline. As DNA, the CDR3 is TGCGCCAGCAGCCAAGAGCGGGGGGGCGCAGATACGCAGTATTTT. This gives the protein CASSQERGGADTQYF.

There are many counts of this clone. The chain employs TRBV7-9 and TRBJ1-4; TRBD1 matches 7 bases. With 5 bases clipped from V and 1 base from J, the junction kept 7 bases outside the gene matches. This CDR3 is 16 amino acids long. Germline V CDR1 and CDR2: SEHNR, FQNEAQ (reference sequence). The DNA for the CDR3 is TGTGCCAGCAGCCCAGGGACAGCGAAAACTAATGAAAAACTGTTTTTT. It specifies CASSPGTAKTNEKLFF. The entire variable domain, with the rest obtained from reference TRBV7-9 and TRBJ1-4, is as follows: DTGVSQNPRHKITKRGQNVTFRCDPISEHNRLYWYRQTLGQGPEFLTYFQNEAQLEKSRLLSDRFSAERPKGSFSTLEIQRTEQGDSAMYLCASSPGTAKTNEKLFFGSGTQLSVL.

This clone was recorded a few times. This rearrangement joins TRBV5-4 to TRBJ2-2; D unresolved. The CDR3 is 15 residues long. V shed 0 bases and J shed 5 bases, with 11 bases lying between them. Germline V gene sequence: CDR1 SGHNT, CDR2 YYREEE (reference sequence). The CDR3 DNA reads as TGTGCCAGCAGCTTGGCTGGCCGTCCGACCGGGGAGCTGTTTTTT. Translation: CASSLAGRPTGELFF.

This clone has only a few counts. This rearrangement joins TRBV5-6 to TRBJ1-3; D is undetermined. CDR3 size: 13 residues. Deletions cut 4 bases from V and 7 bases from J, with 12 bases between. Germline CDR1 is SGHDT and CDR2 is YYEEEE. The DNA for the CDR3 is TGTGCCAGCAGCCGCACCGTGGGCAACACCATATATTTT. Its protein product is CASSRTVGNTIYF.

The chain couples TRBV11-2 to TRBJ2-1, with TRBD1 identical over 10 bases. The trim removed 2 bases at V and 7 bases at J, leaving 2 bases unmatched. Per the germline V gene, CDR1 is SGHAT and CDR2 is FQNNGV. CDR3 length: 14 residues. CDR3 DNA: TGTGCCAGCAGCTTACGACAGGGGGCAAATGAGCAGTTCTTC. This gives the protein CASSLRQGANEQFF.

V usage is TRBV28 and J usage is TRBJ2-7; 8 bases map to TRBD1. J gave up 5 bases and V 4 bases, and 10 bases lay outside the gene matches. Germline loops: CDR1 MDHEN, CDR2 SYDVKM. CDR3 length: 15 amino acids. This chain's CDR3 is CASSSFSLTGDEQYV. The CDR3 DNA follows: TGTGCCAGCAGTTCCTTCTCCCTGACAGGGGACGAGCAGTACGTC.

This clone came up a few times. The chain couples TRBV7-9 to TRBJ1-6, with unresolved D. The germline V and J ends were trimmed by 6 bases and 10 bases, with 13 bases remaining between them. CDR1 is SEHNR, CDR2 FQNEAQ, per germline (reference sequence). The CDR3 loop spans 13 amino acids. The CDR3 region has the DNA TGTGCCAGCAGAGGTGGGCCGAACTCACCCCTCCACTTT. Its protein is CASRGGPNSPLHF.

This chain connects TRBV10-3 to TRBJ2-5, with TRBD1 matching over 9 bases. The CDR3 runs 16 residues. V lost 4 bases and J lost 2; bases outside the gene matches: 8. Germline loops: CDR1 ENHRY, CDR2 SYGVKD. The CDR3 DNA follows: TGTGCCATCAGTGGGGGGGGACAGGGCGCTCAAGAGACCCAGTACTTC. Amino acid sequence: CAISGGGQGAQETQYF.

J is TRBJ1-5 and V is TRBV6-6; D remains unclear. From germline, CDR1 is MNHNY and CDR2 SVGAGI (reference sequence). This CDR3 is 13 amino acids long. The V end lost 5 bases, the J end lost 6 bases, and 11 bases lay between the germline ends. CDR3 nucleotides: TGTGCCAGCAGTCGGCGAATTTCTCAGCCCCAGCATTTT. Translating it yields CASSRRISQPQHF.

The chain employs TRBV24-1 and TRBJ2-3; the match to TRBD2 covers 15 bases. The CDR3 sequence is 20 residues long. CDR1 is KGHDR and CDR2 is SFDVKD in the germline V gene. V lost 2 bases to trimming and J lost 5 bases; unmatched junction nucleotides: 13. CDR3 sequence (DNA): TGTGCCACCAGTGATTCCTGGACTAGCGGGGGGGCCGAGTACGAAGATACGCAGTATTTT. This sequence encodes CATSDSWTSGGAEYEDTQYF.

The chain is built from TRBV12-3 or TRBV12-4 and TRBJ1-1; D perhaps matches TRBD1 (6 bases). The CDR3 spans 11 residues. V dropped 4 bases and J dropped 10 bases, with 10 bases sitting between them. In nucleotides, the CDR3 is TGTGCCAGCAGTTCCCCGGACAGAGCTTTCTTT. It specifies CASSSPDRAFF.

The J gene is TRBJ2-4, the V gene TRBV3-1 (or the pseudogene TRBV3-2); 9 bases align to TRBD2. This CDR3 region has 17 residues. Germline CDR1 LGHDT, CDR2 YNNKEL (reference sequence). The J segment lost 4 bases and the V segment lost 1 base, leaving 8 bases of the junction unmatched. The CDR3 reads CASSQGGLAGTKNIQYF. CDR3 DNA sequence: TGTGCCAGCAGCCAAGGGGGTCTAGCGGGGACGAAAAACATTCAGTACTTC.

In its sample, this clone was seen many times. The chain couples TRBV7-9 to TRBJ1-2, with D unclear. The germline CDR1 and CDR2 sequences are SEHNR and FQNEAQ (reference sequence). V was cut by 1 base and J by 4 bases, with 7 bases left in between. The CDR3 sequence is 13 residues long. The CDR3 spells CASSLDSIYGYTF. In DNA, the CDR3 is TGTGCCAGCAGCTTAGACAGTATCTATGGCTACACCTTC.

The chain carries TRBV27 and TRBJ1-1; D is undetermined. CDR1 is MNHEY, CDR2 SMNVEV, per germline (reference sequence). The CDR3 runs 16 residues. Trimming removed 5 bases at V and 2 bases at J, with 18 bases between. In nucleotides, the CDR3 is TGTGCCAGCAGTCCCCGCGGACGGGGAGTTAACACTGAAGCTTTCTTT. Its translation is CASSPRGRGVNTEAFF.

This clone was counted only a few times. V gene TRBV14 combines with J gene TRBJ2-3, with 7 bases fitting TRBD1. From germline, CDR1 is SGHDN and CDR2 FVKESK. V was pared by 4 bases and J by 2 bases, with 9 bases of the junction left unmatched. The CDR3 consists of 16 residues. The CDR3 reads CASSRGQHHVTDTQYF. CDR3 in DNA: TGTGCCAGCAGCCGGGGACAGCATCATGTCACAGATACGCAGTATTTT.

In its sample, this clone was seen a few times. CDR3 sequence reads: CASSPGQGHTGELFF. The CDR3 DNA reads as TGTGCCAGCAGCCCAGGACAGGGCCACACCGGGGAGCTGTTTTTT. The chain has TRBV7-6 and TRBJ2-2; 8 bases align to TRBD1. In germline, CDR1 is SGHVS, CDR2 FNYEAQ. This CDR3 is 15 amino acids long. Losses at the gene ends were 5 bases for V and 3 bases for J; bases not matched to a gene: 5. The full variable domain, rest sourced from reference TRBV7-6 and TRBJ2-2, is GAGVSQSPRYKVTKRGQDVALRCDPISGHVSLYWYRQALGQGPEFLTYFNYEAQQDKSGLPNDRFSAERPEGSISTLTIQRTEQRDSAMYRCASSPGQGHTGELFFGEGSRLTVL.

This rearrangement joins TRBV12-3 or TRBV12-4 to TRBJ1-1, with 7 nucleotides matching TRBD1. The trim removed 3 bases at V and 6 bases at J, leaving 4 bases unmatched. CDR3 length: 13 amino acids. Written as DNA, the CDR3 is TGTGCCAGCAGTTTCCGGACAGGCGCTGAAGCTTTCTTT. Its translation: CASSFRTGAEAFF.

V and J are TRBV6-5 and TRBJ2-3, with 13 bases fitting TRBD2. There are 16 residues in the CDR3. Trimming removed 0 bases from V and 4 bases from J; junction bases left unmatched: 1. Per the germline V gene, CDR1 is MNHEY and CDR2 is SVGAGI. The CDR3 DNA reads TGTGCCAGCAGTTACTCGGGACTAGCGGGGTCAGATACGCAGTATTTT. It specifies CASSYSGLAGSDTQYF.

The chain recombines TRBV11-2 with TRBJ2-3; 12 bases are shared with TRBD2. Unmatched junction bases numbered 3, after V lost 5 bases and J lost 3 bases. The CDR3 has 15 residues. Germline V CDR1 and CDR2: SGHAT, FQNNGV. This CDR3 is CASSRTSGDTDTQYF. The CDR3 region has the DNA TGTGCCAGCAGCCGGACTAGCGGGGATACAGATACGCAGTATTTT.

This clone has a handful of counts. CDR3 sequence (DNA): TGTGCCAGCAGCACCAGGACAGGGGGCCCCTCTAAAAACATTCAGTACTTC. It is translated as CASSTRTGGPSKNIQYF. This chain links TRBV7-2 with TRBJ2-4, with 11 bases matching TRBD1. Germline trimming cut 5 bases from V and 4 bases from J; bases unmatched to any gene: 10. Looked up from germline, CDR1 is SGHTA and CDR2 is FQGNSA. This CDR3 has 17 amino acids. Looking up the rest from reference TRBV7-2 and TRBJ2-4 gives the full variable domain: GAGVSQSPSNKVTEKGKDVELRCDPISGHTALYWYRQSLGQGLEFLIYFQGNSAPDKSGLPSDRFSAERTGGSVSTLTIQRTQQEDSAVYLCASSTRTGGPSKNIQYFGAGTRLSVL.

The chain combines TRBV19 with TRBJ2-1; 9 bases are shared with TRBD1. CDR1 and CDR2 (germline): LNHDA, SQIVND (reference sequence). V was clipped by 5 bases and J by 3 bases; unmatched bases: 8. The CDR3 loop spans 16 amino acids. The CDR3 is CASSSQDRGNYNEQFF. Here the CDR3 DNA reads TGTGCCAGTAGTTCCCAGGACAGGGGAAACTACAATGAGCAGTTCTTC.

This rearrangement joins TRBV5-1 to TRBJ2-5; D not resolved. The CDR3 runs to 14 residues. Trimming removed 0 bases at V and 5 bases at J, with 11 bases between. Germline CDR1 reads SGHRS; CDR2 reads YFSETQ. This chain's CDR3 is CASSLGPGEETQYF. CDR3 nucleotides: TGCGCCAGCAGCTTGGGTCCAGGTGAGGAGACCCAGTACTTC. Based on the CDR3 plus reference TRBV5-1 and TRBJ2-5, the full variable domain is KAGVTQTPRYLIKTRGQQVTLSCSPISGHRSVSWYQQTPGQGLQFLFEYFSETQRNKGNFPGRFSGRQFSNSRSEMNVSTLELGDSALYLCASSLGPGEETQYFGPGTRLLVL.

The V call is TRBV3-1 (or the pseudogene TRBV3-2), the J call TRBJ2-7; a possible D gene is TRBD1 (5 bases). CDR1 LGHDT and CDR2 YNNKEL come from the germline V gene (reference sequence). There are 13 residues in the CDR3. Trimming pared 0 bases from V and 2 bases from J, leaving 5 bases between. The CDR3 nucleotides read TGTGCCAGCAGCCAAGACAGGGCCTACGAGCAGTACTTC. It is translated as CASSQDRAYEQYF.

This chain joins TRBV28 and TRBJ2-7; 10 positions match TRBD1. The J segment lost 2 bases and the V segment lost 4 bases, leaving 11 bases of the junction unmatched. CDR3 length: 17 amino acids. Germline lookup yields CDR1 MDHEN and CDR2 SYDVKM. The CDR3 region is CASSSLLGQGHPYEQYF. The CDR3 nucleotides read TGTGCCAGCAGTTCCCTCCTGGGACAGGGGCACCCCTACGAGCAGTACTTC.

Concerning this clone itself: At one of its ends the junction is not consistent with the germline gene, which may arise from a read error. V gene TRBV30 combines with J gene TRBJ1-2, with a tentative D call TRBD1 (6 bases). CDR3 length: 11 residues. Germline V gives CDR1 GTSNPN, CDR2 SVGIG (reference sequence). The CDR3 region has the DNA TGTGCCTGGAGTACCCAACAGGGCTGCACCTTC. It codes for CAWSTQQGCTF.

The gene calls are TRBV12-3 or TRBV12-4 and TRBJ1-1; D is unresolved. The CDR3 is 13 amino acids. Trimming took off 10 bases at V and 1 base at J, with 13 bases between the two ends. In DNA form, the CDR3 reads TGTGCCACCCAATATGAGGGGAACACTGAAGCTTTCTTT. This encodes CATQYEGNTEAFF.

This clone occurred once. The V gene is TRBV5-4, the J gene TRBJ1-1, with D possibly matching TRBD1 (6 bases). CDR3 length equals 14 residues. Per the germline V gene, CDR1 is SGHNT and CDR2 is YYREEE (reference sequence). The V end was cut by 3 bases, the J end by 0 bases, with 9 bases between. The CDR3 is CASSSGQMNTEAFF. CDR3 bases: TGTGCCAGCAGCTCCGGACAGATGAACACTGAAGCTTTCTTT. The whole variable domain, remainder taken from reference TRBV5-4 and TRBJ1-1, is ETGVTQSPTHLIKTRGQQVTLRCSSQSGHNTVSWYQQALGQGPQFIFQYYREEENGRGNFPPRFSGLQFPNYSSELNVNALELDDSALYLCASSSGQMNTEAFFGQGTRLTVV.

V and J are TRBV7-2 and TRBJ1-2; 8 nucleotides match TRBD1. Germline CDR1 SGHTA, CDR2 FQGNSA. This CDR3 has 14 amino acids. V was pared by 4 bases and J by 7 bases, with 8 bases of the junction left unmatched. This CDR3 reads CASSSGQVGGGYTF. The CDR3 nucleotides read TGTGCCAGCAGCTCGGGACAGGTCGGCGGTGGCTACACCTTC.

The chain is built from TRBV28 and TRBJ2-2, with TRBD1 identical over 8 bases. The germline gives CDR1 MDHEN, CDR2 SYDVKM. V lost 6 bases and J lost 1; bases outside the gene matches: 1. The CDR3 sequence is 14 residues long. CDR3 sequence reads: CASRTGVNTGELFF. The DNA of the CDR3 is TGTGCCAGCAGGACAGGGGTGAACACCGGGGAGCTGTTTTTT. Based on the CDR3 plus reference TRBV28 and TRBJ2-2, the full variable domain is DVKVTQSSRYLVKRTGEKVFLECVQDMDHENMFWYRQDPGLGLRLIYFSYDVKMKEKGDIPEGYSVSREKKERFSLILESASTNQTSMYLCASRTGVNTGELFFGEGSRLTVL.

The chain recombines TRBV9 with TRBJ1-4; 7 bases agree with TRBD1. From germline, CDR1 is SGDLS and CDR2 YYNGEE. The CDR3 consists of 15 residues. The V and J ends lost 3 bases and 2 bases, in that order; junction bases with no gene match: 4. CDR3 sequence (DNA): TGTGCCAGCAGCGCAGACAGGGAGACTAATGAAAAACTGTTTTTT. As protein: CASSADRETNEKLFF.

This chain links TRBV5-5 with TRBJ1-4; 9 nucleotides align to TRBD1. V lost 4 bases, J lost 8 bases, and 9 bases stayed unmatched. CDR3 size: 15 residues. The germline V gene encodes CDR1 SGHKS and CDR2 YYEKEE (reference sequence). The DNA for the CDR3 is TGTGCCAGCAGCGCACAGGGGGCGCCGCTAGAAAAACTGTTTTTT. Residues: CASSAQGAPLEKLFF. Full variable domain (rest looked up from reference TRBV5-5 and TRBJ1-4): DAGVTQSPTHLIKTRGQQVTLRCSPISGHKSVSWYQQVLGQGPQFIFQYYEKEERGRGNFPDRFSARQFPNYSSELNVNALLLGDSALYLCASSAQGAPLEKLFFGSGTQLSVL.

This chain joins TRBV11-3 and TRBJ2-3, with a possible D match to TRBD2 (5 bases). CDR3 length equals 14 residues. The germline CDR1 and CDR2 sequences are SGHNT and YENEEA. The V end lost 4 bases, the J end lost 2 bases, and 10 bases lay between the germline ends. The CDR3 protein is CASSSPRATDTQYF. CDR3 sequence (DNA): TGTGCCAGCAGCTCGCCGCGGGCCACAGATACGCAGTATTTT.